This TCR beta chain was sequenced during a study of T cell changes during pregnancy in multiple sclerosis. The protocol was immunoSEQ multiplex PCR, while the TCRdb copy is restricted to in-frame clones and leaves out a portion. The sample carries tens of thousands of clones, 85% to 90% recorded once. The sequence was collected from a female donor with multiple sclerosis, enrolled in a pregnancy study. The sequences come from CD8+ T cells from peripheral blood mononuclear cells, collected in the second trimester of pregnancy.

For the CDR3, the DNA is TGTGCCAGCAGCTTAAGGGGACAGGGTAACACTGAAGCTTTCTTT. Translating gives CASSLRGQGNTEAFF. V usage is TRBV13 and J usage is TRBJ1-1; TRBD1 aligns across 9 bases. Germline trimming cut 2 bases from V and 2 bases from J; bases unmatched to any gene: 3. The CDR3 loop spans 15 amino acids. Germline values: CDR1 PRHDT, CDR2 FYEKMQ (reference sequence).